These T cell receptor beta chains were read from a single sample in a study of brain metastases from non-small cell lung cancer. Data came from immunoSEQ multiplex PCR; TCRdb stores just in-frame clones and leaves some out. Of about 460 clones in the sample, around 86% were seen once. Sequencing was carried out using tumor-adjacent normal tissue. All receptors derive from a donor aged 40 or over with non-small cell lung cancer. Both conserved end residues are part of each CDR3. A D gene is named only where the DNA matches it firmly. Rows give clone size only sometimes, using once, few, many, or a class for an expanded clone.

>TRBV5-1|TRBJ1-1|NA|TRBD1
CASSLMGQVNTEAFF
TGCGCCAGCAGCTTGATGGGACAGGTGAACACTGAAGCTTTCTTT
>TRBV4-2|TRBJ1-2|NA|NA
CASSQETRVDTLGYGYTF
TGTGCCAGCAGCCAAGAAACGCGGGTGGACACCCTGGGCTATGGCTACACCTTC
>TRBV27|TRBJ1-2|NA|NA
CASNNGPLYGYTF
TGTGCCAGCAATAACGGGCCCCTCTATGGCTACACCTTC
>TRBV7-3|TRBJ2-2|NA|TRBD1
CASSRDRNTGELFF
TGTGCCAGCAGTCGGGACAGGAACACCGGGGAGCTGTTTTTT
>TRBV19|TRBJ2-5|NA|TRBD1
CASSRQGKEIQYF
TGTGCCAGTAGCAGACAGGGGAAGGAGATCCAGTACTTC
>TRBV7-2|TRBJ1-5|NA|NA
CASSVYRSQPQHF
TGTGCCAGCAGCGTATACAGGTCGCAGCCCCAGCATTTT
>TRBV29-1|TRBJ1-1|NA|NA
CSVTAGMNTEAFF
TGCAGCGTTACAGCGGGGATGAACACTGAAGCTTTCTTT
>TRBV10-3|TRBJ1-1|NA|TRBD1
CAIRGTGGAFF
TGTGCCATCAGGGGGACAGGGGGGGCTTTCTTT
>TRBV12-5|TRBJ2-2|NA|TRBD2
CASGFSGRNTGELFF
TGTGCTAGTGGTTTTAGCGGGAGGAACACCGGGGAGCTGTTTTTT
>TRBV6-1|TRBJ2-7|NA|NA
CASSEQDGGVDRPYF
TGTGCCAGCAGTGAACAAGATGGCGGTGTTGACCGCCCGTACTTC
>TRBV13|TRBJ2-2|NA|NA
CASSWLRGMRNTGELFF
TGTGCCAGCAGCTGGCTGAGGGGTATGCGGAACACCGGGGAGCTGTTTTTT
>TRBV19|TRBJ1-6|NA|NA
CASSNGGSYNSPLHF
TGTGCCAGTAGTAATGGGGGCTCCTATAATTCACCCCTCCACTTT
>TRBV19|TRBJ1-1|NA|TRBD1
CASSSRGPMNTEAFF
TGTGCCAGTAGTTCCAGGGGGCCCATGAACACTGAAGCTTTCTTT
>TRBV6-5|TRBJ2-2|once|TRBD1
CAGDRVGTGELFF
TGTGCCGGTGACAGGGTGGGGACCGGGGAGCTGTTTTTT
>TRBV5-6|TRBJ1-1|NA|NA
CASSFGGAEAFF
TGTGCCAGCAGTTTTGGGGGGGCTGAAGCTTTCTTT
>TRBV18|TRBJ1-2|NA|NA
CASSQTGLYGYTF
TGTGCCAGCTCACAAACCGGTCTCTATGGCTACACCTTC
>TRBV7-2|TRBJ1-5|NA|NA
CASSGDRPGQPQHF
TGTGCCAGCAGCGGTGACAGGCCAGGTCAGCCCCAGCATTTT
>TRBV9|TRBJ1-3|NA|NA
CASKRGNTIYF
TGTGCCAGCAAACGGGGAAACACCATATATTTT
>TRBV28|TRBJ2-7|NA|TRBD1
CASSFRDRISSYEQYF
TGTGCCAGCAGTTTCCGGGACAGGATTTCCTCCTACGAGCAGTACTTC
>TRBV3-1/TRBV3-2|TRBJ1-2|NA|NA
CASSQGLGQPNYGYTF
TGTGCCAGCAGCCAAGGTCTCGGACAGCCTAACTATGGCTACACCTTC
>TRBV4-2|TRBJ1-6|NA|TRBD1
CASTQETGGYNSPLHF
TGTGCCAGCACCCAGGAGACAGGGGGTTATAATTCACCCCTCCACTTT
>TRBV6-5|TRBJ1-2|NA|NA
CASSYSTNYGYTF
TGTGCCAGCAGTTACTCGACTAACTATGGCTACACCTTC
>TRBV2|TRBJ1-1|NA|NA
CASSPSSEVDTEAFF
TGTGCCAGCAGCCCGTCTTCGGAGGTGGACACTGAAGCTTTCTTT
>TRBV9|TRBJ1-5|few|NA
CASSVSSGQPQHF
TGTGCCAGCAGCGTCTCTTCAGGGCAGCCCCAGCATTTT
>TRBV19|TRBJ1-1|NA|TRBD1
CASSTQGPLNTEAFF
TGTGCCAGTAGTACACAGGGGCCTCTGAACACTGAAGCTTTCTTT
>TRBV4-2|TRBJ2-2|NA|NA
CASSQGRDPTGELFF
TGTGCCAGCAGCCAAGGGCGGGATCCCACCGGGGAGCTGTTTTTT
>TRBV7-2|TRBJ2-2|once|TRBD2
CASSLDTGGLYTGELFF
TGTGCCAGCAGCTTAGATACGGGGGGGCTCTACACCGGGGAGCTGTTTTTT
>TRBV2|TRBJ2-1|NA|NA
CASRSIDNEQFF
TGTGCCAGCAGAAGCATAGACAATGAGCAGTTCTTC
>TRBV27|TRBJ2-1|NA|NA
CASTLYNEQFF
TGTGCCAGCACCCTCTACAATGAGCAGTTCTTC
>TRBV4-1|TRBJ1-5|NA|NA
CASSPPNAEPQHF
TGCGCCAGCAGCCCCCCCAACGCGGAGCCCCAGCATTTT
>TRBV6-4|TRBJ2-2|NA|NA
CASRESPNTGELFF
TGTGCCAGCAGAGAGTCGCCCAACACCGGAGAGCTGTTTTTT
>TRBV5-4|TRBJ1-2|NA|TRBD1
CASSSMDRPRGYGYTF
TGTGCCAGCAGCTCCATGGACAGGCCCCGCGGCTATGGCTACACCTTC
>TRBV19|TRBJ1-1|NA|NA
CASSMGAPEAFF
TGTGCCAGTAGTATGGGAGCGCCTGAAGCTTTCTTT
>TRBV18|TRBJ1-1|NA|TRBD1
CASSLSGLGQGVEAFF
TGTGCCAGCTCATTATCGGGCCTGGGACAGGGGGTTGAAGCTTTCTTT
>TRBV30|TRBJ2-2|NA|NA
CAWSVTIEGGELFF
TGTGCCTGGAGTGTAACAATCGAGGGCGGGGAGCTGTTTTTT
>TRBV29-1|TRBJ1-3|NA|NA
CSVEDEAAGNTIYF
TGCAGCGTTGAAGATGAGGCGGCTGGAAACACCATATATTTT
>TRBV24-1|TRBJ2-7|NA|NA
CATSDSNSYEQYF
TGTGCCACCAGTGATTCCAATTCTTACGAGCAGTACTTC
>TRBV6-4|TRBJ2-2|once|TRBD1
CASSGTGDTGELFF
TGTGCCAGCAGTGGGACAGGGGACACCGGGGAGCTGTTTTTT
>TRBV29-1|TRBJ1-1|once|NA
CSVGGTQGTNTEAFF
TGCAGCGTTGGTGGGACCCAAGGTACCAACACTGAAGCTTTCTTT
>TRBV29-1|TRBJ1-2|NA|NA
CSVDINGYTF
TGCAGCGTTGATATCAATGGCTACACCTTC
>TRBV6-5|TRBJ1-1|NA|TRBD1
CASRLGQGARAFF
TGTGCCAGCAGACTAGGACAGGGGGCACGAGCTTTCTTT
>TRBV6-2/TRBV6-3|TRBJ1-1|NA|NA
CASSYGRTEAFF
TGTGCCAGCAGTTACGGGAGGACTGAAGCTTTCTTT
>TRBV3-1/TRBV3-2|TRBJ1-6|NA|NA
CASSCAVPHNSPLHF
TGTGCCAGCAGCTGCGCGGTTCCCCATAATTCACCCCTCCACTTT
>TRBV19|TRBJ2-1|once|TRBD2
CASSRTSGGSYNEQFF
TGTGCCAGTAGTCGGACTAGCGGGGGCTCCTACAATGAGCAGTTCTTC
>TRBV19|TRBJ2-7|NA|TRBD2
CASSSSGGPYEQYF
TGTGCCAGTAGTTCTAGCGGGGGGCCATACGAGCAGTACTTC
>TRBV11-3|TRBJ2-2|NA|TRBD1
CASSKTGGFFGELFF
TGTGCCAGCAGCAAAACAGGGGGCTTCTTCGGGGAGCTGTTTTTT
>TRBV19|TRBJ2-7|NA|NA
CASSARGDSYKQYF
TGTGCCAGTAGTGCGCGCGGAGACAGCTACAAGCAGTACTTC
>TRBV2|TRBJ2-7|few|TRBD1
CASREGTGGSYEQYF
TGTGCCAGCAGGGAGGGGACAGGAGGCTCCTACGAGCAGTACTTC
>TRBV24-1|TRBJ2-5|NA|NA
CATSDLVQGWETQYF
TGTGCCACCAGTGATTTGGTCCAGGGGTGGGAGACCCAGTACTTC
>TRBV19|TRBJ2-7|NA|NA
CASNPDGSYEQYF
TGTGCCAGTAACCCGGACGGCTCCTACGAGCAGTACTTC
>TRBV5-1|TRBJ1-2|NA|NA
CASSLDGGNYGYTF
TGCGCCAGCAGCTTGGATGGGGGCAACTATGGCTACACCTTC
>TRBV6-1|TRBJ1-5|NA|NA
CASSDQGITFQPQHF
TGTGCCAGCAGTGACCAGGGGATAACCTTTCAGCCCCAGCATTTT
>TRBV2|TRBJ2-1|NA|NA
CASTQDYNEQFF
TGTGCCAGCACCCAGGACTACAATGAGCAGTTCTTC
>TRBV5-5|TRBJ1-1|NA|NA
CASSQGTLNTEAFF
TGTGCCAGCAGCCAGGGGACTTTGAACACTGAAGCTTTCTTT
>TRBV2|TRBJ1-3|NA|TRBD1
CASRSDRDSGNTIYF
TGTGCCAGCAGGTCTGACAGGGACTCTGGAAACACCATATATTTT
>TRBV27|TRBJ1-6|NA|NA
CASSFYRNNSPLHF
TGTGCCAGCAGTTTTTACAGGAATAATTCACCCCTCCACTTT
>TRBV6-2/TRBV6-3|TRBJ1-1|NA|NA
CASSYRLLAFF
TGTGCCAGCAGTTACAGACTTTTGGCTTTCTTT
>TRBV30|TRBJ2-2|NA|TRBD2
CAWSVKRGGLGGELFF
TGTGCCTGGAGCGTTAAGCGGGGGGGCCTGGGCGGGGAGCTGTTTTTT
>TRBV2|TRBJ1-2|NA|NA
CASSEMAGYYGYTF
TGTGCCAGCAGTGAAATGGCAGGGTACTATGGCTACACCTTC